These 30 T cell receptor beta chains originate from one sample sequenced in a study of blood T cell repertoires in COVID-19. Data came from immunoSEQ multiplex PCR; TCRdb stores just in-frame clones and leaves some out. The sample records hundreds of thousands of clones, 75% to 85% being singletons. The sequenced sample was peripheral blood. All receptors derive from a human donor in a cohort sampled during active COVID-19.

V gene TRBV12-5 combines with J gene TRBJ2-1; 8 nucleotides line up with TRBD2. CDR1 LGHNT and CDR2 FRNRAP come from the germline V gene. This CDR3 spans 14 amino acids. Trimming at V came to 3 bases and at J to 7 bases, leaving 5 bases not matched to a gene. CDR3 in DNA: TGTGCTAGTGGTTTCGCCGGGGGGGGTAATGAGCAGTTCTTC. Its protein is CASGFAGGGNEQFF.

This clone was observed a single time. The CDR3 DNA follows: TGCGCCAGCAGCCAACCTAGTATGAACACTGAAGCTTTCTTT. Translation gives CASSQPSMNTEAFF. This chain uses TRBV4-1 with TRBJ1-1; D gene ambiguous. The CDR3 contains 14 residues. Trimming cost V 2 bases and J 0 bases, with 7 bases left between them. Germline V gene data show CDR1 as MGHRA and CDR2 as YSYEKL.

V and J are TRBV6-5 and TRBJ2-7; 8 nucleotides align to TRBD1. This CDR3 comprises 13 residues. Germline V gene sequence: CDR1 MNHEY, CDR2 SVGAGI. With 5 bases clipped from V and 12 bases from J, the junction kept 12 bases outside the gene matches. CDR3 residues: CASSTGTGQGGYF. The CDR3 bases are TGTGCCAGCAGTACCGGGACAGGCCAAGGGGGGTACTTC.

This rearrangement joins TRBV2 to TRBJ1-4; TRBD1 matches at 7 bases. V was clipped by 5 bases and J by 4 bases; unmatched bases: 4. Per germline, CDR1 SNHLY and CDR2 FYNNEI. The CDR3 totals 14 residues. The CDR3 coding sequence is TGTGCCAGCAGTAACCGGGACAGTAATGAAAAACTGTTTTTT. Its protein product is CASSNRDSNEKLFF.

The rearrangement joins TRBV9 to TRBJ1-4, with a possible D match to TRBD1 (6 bases). Per the germline V gene, CDR1 is SGDLS and CDR2 is YYNGEE. The CDR3 length is 15 residues. Trimming cost V 0 bases and J 7 bases, with 13 bases left between them. CDR3 in amino acids: CASSVDTGKSEKLFF. CDR3 in DNA: TGTGCCAGCAGCGTAGACACAGGGAAAAGTGAAAAACTGTTTTTT.

The gene calls are TRBV7-9 and TRBJ2-3; no definite D call. The CDR3 contains 13 residues. V dropped 5 bases and J dropped 2 bases, with 8 bases sitting between them. CDR1 and CDR2 from the germline V gene are SEHNR and FQNEAQ (reference sequence). CDR3 region: CASSRGPTDTQYF. The CDR3 bases are TGTGCCAGCAGCCGTGGGCCCACAGATACGCAGTATTTT.

The chain is built from TRBV27 and TRBJ1-2, with TRBD1 as a possible D gene (5 bases). The CDR3 runs to 15 residues. Germline V gene lookup returns CDR1 MNHEY and CDR2 SMNVEV (reference sequence). The V and J ends lost 2 bases and 4 bases respectively, with 14 bases between them. In nucleotides, the CDR3 is TGTGCCAGCAGTTTACCCCAGCGGGACGCCTATGGCTACACCTTC. This sequence encodes CASSLPQRDAYGYTF.

The CDR3 reads CASSLDRVGNTIYF. Written as DNA, the CDR3 is TGTGCCAGCAGCCTCGACAGGGTGGGAAACACCATATATTTT. The chain joins TRBV28 to TRBJ1-3; the match to TRBD1 covers 7 bases. This CDR3 comprises 14 residues. Germline V gives CDR1 MDHEN, CDR2 SYDVKM. Trimming cost V 6 bases and J 4 bases; bases outside gene matches: 6.

The chain joins TRBV6-5 to TRBJ1-4, with 8 bases that match TRBD1. The CDR3 has 13 residues. V dropped 6 bases and J dropped 7; count of bases not matched to a gene: 4. Germline lookup yields CDR1 MNHEY and CDR2 SVGAGI. The CDR3 DNA is TGTGCCAGCAGACAGGGGGAAGGTGAAAAACTGTTTTTT. This sequence encodes CASRQGEGEKLFF.

The J gene is TRBJ2-7, the V gene TRBV7-8; 8 positions match TRBD1. The CDR3 has 17 amino acids. The junction had 14 bases not matched to a gene; V was cut back by 3 bases and J by 4 bases. Per germline, CDR1 SGHVS and CDR2 FQNEAQ. The CDR3 DNA reads TGTGCCAGCAGCTTTAGTTCGCGTGAGACAGGGGCATACGAGCAGTACTTC. Translating it yields CASSFSSRETGAYEQYF. The full variable domain, completed using reference TRBV7-8 and TRBJ2-7, is GAGVSQSPRYKVAKRGQDVALRCDPISGHVSLFWYQQALGQGPEFLTYFQNEAQLDKSGLPSDRFFAERPEGSVSTLKIQRTQQEDSAVYLCASSFSSRETGAYEQYFGPGTRLTVT.

The chain combines TRBV5-1 with TRBJ2-2; D might be TRBD1 (7 bases). This CDR3 comprises 16 residues. Germline V gives CDR1 SGHRS, CDR2 YFSETQ. Trimming cost V 4 bases and J 5 bases, with 18 bases left between them. The CDR3: CASSMLWRGRTGELFF. In DNA form, the CDR3 reads TGCGCCAGCAGCATGCTTTGGAGGGGGCGGACCGGGGAGCTGTTTTTT.

A single count supports this clone. The chain is built from TRBV27 and TRBJ1-2; 9 positions agree with TRBD1. Germline CDR1 is MNHEY and CDR2 is SMNVEV (reference sequence). Trimming removed 3 bases from V and 4 bases from J; junction bases left unmatched: 6. The CDR3 has 15 amino acids. DNA for the CDR3: TGTGCCAGCAGTTTGAGGACAGGGGTCGTCTATGGCTACACCTTC. Its translation: CASSLRTGVVYGYTF.

The gene calls are TRBV27 and TRBJ2-7; TRBD1 matches at 9 bases. The V gene end was trimmed by 0 bases and the J gene end by 3 bases; junction bases not matched to a gene: 3. Looked up from germline, CDR1 is MNHEY and CDR2 is SMNVEV (reference sequence). There are 15 residues in the CDR3. In nucleotides, the CDR3 is TGTGCCAGCAGTTTATCGGGACAGGGTTACTACGAGCAGTACTTC. Its translation is CASSLSGQGYYEQYF.

The rearrangement links TRBV19 to TRBJ2-7, with D possibly being TRBD2 (5 bases). Trimming stripped 4 bases from V and 0 bases from J, with 13 bases between. The length of the CDR3 is 15 residues. Germline V gene lookup returns CDR1 LNHDA and CDR2 SQIVND (reference sequence). The chain's CDR3 is CASSTPDGVSYEQYF. The DNA of the CDR3 is TGTGCCAGTAGTACCCCTGACGGGGTCTCCTACGAGCAGTACTTC.

The J gene is TRBJ1-2, the V gene TRBV7-8; maybe TRBD1 (5 bases). Between the trimmed V and J ends, which lost 1 base and 6 bases, there was a span of 18 bases. The CDR3 extends over 16 amino acids. Per germline, CDR1 SGHVS and CDR2 FQNEAQ. Here the CDR3 DNA reads TGTGCCAGCAGCTTAGGACTCGGACAAGCTGGGGATGGCTACACCTTC. It translates to CASSLGLGQAGDGYTF.

The chain recombines TRBV3-1 (or the pseudogene TRBV3-2) with TRBJ2-7, with 10 bases aligning to TRBD1. CDR1 LGHDT and CDR2 YNNKEL come from the germline V gene (reference sequence). The CDR3 runs to 19 residues. The ends lost 0 bases at V and 0 bases at J; junction bases unmatched: 11. In DNA, the CDR3 is TGTGCCAGCAGCCAAGATACAGTGGGACAGGGGCTCGACTCCTACGAGCAGTACTTC. Its protein is CASSQDTVGQGLDSYEQYF.

The chain's CDR3 is CASSESGGTEAFF. The CDR3 coding sequence is TGCGCCAGCAGTGAGTCGGGGGGGACTGAAGCTTTCTTT. V usage is TRBV10-2 and J usage is TRBJ1-1; D perhaps matches TRBD1 (5 bases). Germline V CDR1 and CDR2: WSHSY, SAAADI. This CDR3 contains 13 residues. V dropped 0 bases and J dropped 5 bases, with 7 bases sitting between them.

This chain uses TRBV30 with TRBJ1-3; TRBD1 matches at 9 bases. Germline CDR1 reads GTSNPN; CDR2 reads SVGIG (reference sequence). This CDR3 comprises 15 residues. J was trimmed by 4 bases and V by 4 bases; bases with no gene match: 8. The CDR3 loop is CAWMAGTGPGNTIYF. In nucleotides, the CDR3 is TGTGCCTGGATGGCCGGGACAGGGCCCGGAAACACCATATATTTT.

This clone was observed a single time. V is TRBV7-3 and J is TRBJ2-3, with TRBD2 matching 7 bases. The junction had 6 bases not matched to a gene; V was cut back by 5 bases and J by 4 bases. Germline CDR1 is SGHTA and CDR2 is FQGTGA. The CDR3 has 14 amino acids. CDR3 sequence reads: CASSPSGVSDTQYF. CDR3 sequence (DNA): TGTGCCAGCAGCCCTAGCGGTGTCTCAGATACGCAGTATTTT.

CDR3 nucleotides: TGTGCCAGCAGCGTTGGGGGGTGGGAGAAAGATACGCAGTATTTT. Translated: CASSVGGWEKDTQYF. The V and J genes are TRBV9 and TRBJ2-3; TRBD2 is a possible D gene (6 bases). This CDR3 is built from 15 residues. The germline CDR1 and CDR2 sequences are SGDLS and YYNGEE. V dropped 2 bases and J dropped 5 bases, with 15 bases sitting between them.

The gene calls are TRBV7-9 and TRBJ2-5, with 8 positions matching TRBD1. Germline assignment: CDR1 SEHNR and CDR2 FQNEAQ (reference sequence). The CDR3 extends over 14 amino acids. V gave up 9 bases and J gave up 3 bases; unmatched junction bases: 9. The CDR3 sequence: CASGRGTGEETQYF. CDR3 in DNA: TGTGCCAGTGGAAGAGGGACAGGCGAAGAGACCCAGTACTTC.

The rearrangement uses TRBV6-5 and TRBJ1-6; TRBD1 might be the D (5 bases). V was pared by 9 bases and J by 7 bases, with 13 bases between. The CDR3 extends over 13 amino acids. The germline gives CDR1 MNHEY, CDR2 SVGAGI. Here the CDR3 DNA reads TGTGCCAGTAGAAACGGGGGGAATTCACCCCTCCACTTT. Translation gives CASRNGGNSPLHF.

The chain is built from TRBV3-1 (or the pseudogene TRBV3-2) and TRBJ2-3; tentatively, D is TRBD1 (6 bases). V gave up 5 bases and J gave up 6 bases, with 18 bases separating them. From germline, CDR1 is LGHDT and CDR2 YNNKEL (reference sequence). The CDR3 extends over 15 amino acids. This chain's CDR3 is CASSVVGGVWDTQYF. The CDR3 coding sequence is TGTGCCAGCAGCGTAGTAGGGGGTGTCTGGGATACGCAGTATTTT.

The chain couples TRBV5-1 to TRBJ2-2; TRBD1 agrees at 11 bases. With V trimmed by 4 bases and J by 4 bases, 6 bases remained unmatched. Germline-derived CDR1 and CDR2 are SGHRS and YFSETQ. The CDR3 consists of 16 residues. This chain's CDR3 is CASSGRTGGITGELFF. CDR3 DNA sequence: TGCGCCAGCAGCGGCCGGACAGGGGGCATCACCGGGGAGCTGTTTTTT.

This clone came up once. The chain employs TRBV18 and TRBJ2-7; 10 bases are shared with TRBD1. This CDR3 has 16 residues. CDR1 is KGHSH and CDR2 is LQKENI in the germline V gene. Trimming cost V 8 bases and J 4 bases; bases outside gene matches: 14. CDR3 sequence (DNA): TGTGCCAGCACAATTACCCGGGACAGGGGACGGTACGAGCAGTACTTC. Translated, it gives CASTITRDRGRYEQYF.

This chain connects TRBV27 to TRBJ1-2; the match to TRBD1 covers 7 bases. The CDR3 spans 15 residues. Per germline, CDR1 MNHEY and CDR2 SMNVEV (reference sequence). V was pared by 5 bases and J by 3 bases, with 9 bases of the junction left unmatched. The CDR3 coding sequence is TGTGCCAGCAGTGCACGACAGGGCGTCCACTATGGCTACACCTTC. Its translation is CASSARQGVHYGYTF.

The rearrangement links TRBV30 to TRBJ2-7; 7 positions match TRBD1. After removal of 7 bases from V and 2 bases from J, the junction contained 8 bases not matched to a gene. Germline-derived CDR1 and CDR2 are GTSNPN and SVGIG (reference sequence). The CDR3 has 13 amino acids. CDR3 sequence: CALTRDRPYEQYF. CDR3 nucleotide sequence: TGTGCCTTGACCCGGGACAGACCCTACGAGCAGTACTTC.

V gene TRBV2 combines with J gene TRBJ2-2, with 7 nucleotides matching TRBD1. This CDR3 is 15 amino acids long. Germline V gene sequence: CDR1 SNHLY, CDR2 FYNNEI. With 10 bases clipped from V and 1 base from J, the junction kept 9 bases outside the gene matches. The CDR3 reads CATHPTGRNTGELFF. The CDR3 DNA is TGTGCCACTCACCCGACAGGGAGGAACACCGGGGAGCTGTTTTTT.

CDR3 amino acids: CASDLGRPNTEAFF. CDR3 coding DNA: TGTGCCAGTGACCTCGGCAGGCCGAACACTGAAGCTTTCTTT. The chain joins TRBV19 to TRBJ1-1; D gene uncertain. Germline V gene data show CDR1 as LNHDA and CDR2 as SQIVND (reference sequence). With 8 bases removed from V and 1 base from J, the gap between germline ends came to 14 bases. The length of the CDR3 is 14 residues.

CDR3 sequence reads: CASSQPQARVCGYTF. The CDR3 DNA sequence: TGCGCCAGCAGTCAACCGCAGGCCAGGGTCTGTGGCTACACCTTC. This chain joins TRBV23-1 and TRBJ1-2; a possible D gene is TRBD1 (5 bases). TRBV23-1 carries the ORF label, with uncertain function. The CDR3 totals 15 residues. V lost 2 bases, J lost 7 bases, and 17 bases lay in between.